A selection of T cell receptor beta chains follows, all from one sample in a study of blood T cell repertoires in COVID-19. TCRdb keeps only in-frame clones here, not all; method: immunoSEQ multiplex PCR. The sample consists of over 100,000 clones, 82% of them appearing once. Source material: peripheral blood. Receptors were obtained from a man between 65 and 79 years old with acute or convalescent COVID-19. Both conserved end residues are part of each CDR3. A D gene is named only where the DNA matches it firmly. Only some rows state a clone size, as once, few, many or a class for expanded clones.

d_call	j_call	clone_size	v_call	cdr3_aa	cdr3_nt
.	TRBJ2-1	.	TRBV14	CASSRVGVHYNEQFF	TGTGCCAGCAGCCGAGTGGGAGTACACTACAATGAGCAGTTCTTC
.	TRBJ1-2	.	TRBV6-2/TRBV6-3	CASSYNSPLDYTF	TGTGCCAGCAGTTACAACAGCCCTCTTGACTACACCTTC
.	TRBJ2-7	once	TRBV7-8	CASSLWSGAESYEQYF	TGTGCCAGCAGCCTATGGTCAGGGGCGGAAAGCTACGAGCAGTACTTC
.	TRBJ2-7	.	TRBV18	CASSPGDTAYEQYF	TGTGCCAGCTCACCAGGGGACACCGCCTACGAGCAGTACTTC
TRBD1	TRBJ1-2	.	TRBV27	CASSLTGTADGYTF	TGTGCCAGCAGTCTTACGGGGACAGCGGATGGCTACACCTTC
.	TRBJ1-4	.	TRBV6-1	CASSEMWGGSTNEKLFF	TGTGCCAGCAGTGAAATGTGGGGAGGATCGACTAATGAAAAACTGTTTTTT
.	TRBJ1-1	.	TRBV30	CAAVGRGWPEAFF	TGTGCCGCAGTCGGACGAGGGTGGCCTGAAGCTTTCTTT
.	TRBJ2-1	.	TRBV28	CASSWGTGKATSGSYNEQFF	TGTGCCAGCAGTTGGGGGACAGGGAAGGCGACTAGCGGATCCTACAATGAGCAGTTCTTC
.	TRBJ2-1	once	TRBV5-1	CASSSQGTGNEQFF	TGCGCCAGCAGCTCACAGGGTACTGGCAATGAGCAGTTCTTC
.	TRBJ1-4	.	TRBV5-6	CASSLATGHNEKLFF	TGTGCCAGCAGCTTGGCCACAGGGCATAATGAAAAACTGTTTTTT
TRBD2	TRBJ2-2	.	TRBV6-6	CASLDGGGGVAGELFF	TGTGCCAGCCTTGACGGGGGGGGAGGCGTGGCCGGGGAGCTGTTTTTT
TRBD1	TRBJ1-3	.	TRBV28	CASTDRGDRDLSGNTIYF	TGTGCCAGCACCGATCGCGGGGACAGGGACCTCTCTGGAAACACCATATATTTT
TRBD1	TRBJ1-5	.	TRBV4-1	CASSQGDRAQPQHF	TGCGCCAGCAGCCAAGGAGACAGGGCTCAGCCCCAGCATTTT
TRBD2	TRBJ2-7	once	TRBV5-8	CASSDIRGREASYEQYF	TGTGCCAGCAGCGACATCCGGGGGCGGGAGGCCTCCTACGAGCAGTACTTC
.	TRBJ1-6	.	TRBV3-1/TRBV3-2	CASSPRAGNSPLHF	TGTGCCAGCAGCCCCCGCGCAGGTAATTCACCCCTCCACTTT
.	TRBJ2-7	.	TRBV2	CASNPSGSYEQYF	TGTGCCAGCAACCCTTCGGGTTCCTACGAGCAGTACTTC
.	TRBJ2-1	.	TRBV28	CASSYLDEQFF	TGTGCCAGCAGCTATTTGGATGAGCAGTTCTTC
TRBD2	TRBJ2-6	.	TRBV30	CAWTRGGAGANVLTF	TGTGCCTGGACACGGGGGGGCGCTGGGGCCAACGTCCTGACTTTC
TRBD1	TRBJ1-6	once	TRBV3-1/TRBV3-2	CASSQGGQGLGSPLHF	TGTGCCAGCAGCCAAGGAGGACAGGGTCTAGGTTCACCCCTCCACTTT
.	TRBJ1-4	.	TRBV20-1	CSASIVINEKLFF	TGCAGTGCTAGTATTGTAATTAATGAAAAACTGTTTTTT
TRBD1	TRBJ1-4	.	TRBV2	CASRGQGSSVEKLFF	TGTGCCAGCAGAGGACAGGGATCATCAGTGGAAAAACTGTTTTTT
.	TRBJ2-1	.	TRBV6-5	CASSRELRGWEEQFF	TGTGCCAGCTCCAGAGAGTTAAGGGGGTGGGAGGAGCAGTTCTTC
.	TRBJ1-1	.	TRBV14	CASSQESRNEAFF	TGTGCCAGCAGCCAAGAATCGCGGAATGAAGCTTTCTTT
.	TRBJ2-1	.	TRBV19	CASSESSGAPQFF	TGTGCCAGTAGCGAATCCTCAGGGGCCCCCCAGTTCTTC
TRBD1	TRBJ1-4	.	TRBV6-6	CASSYGTGGELFF	TGTGCCAGCAGTTACGGTACAGGGGGGGAACTGTTTTTT
TRBD2	TRBJ2-5	once	TRBV3-1/TRBV3-2	CASSPSGGQETQYF	TGTGCCAGCAGCCCTAGCGGGGGGCAAGAGACCCAGTACTTC
.	TRBJ1-5	.	TRBV19	CASSPTVTSNQPQHF	TGTGCCAGTAGTCCGACAGTAACTAGCAATCAGCCCCAGCATTTT
.	TRBJ1-2	.	TRBV3-1/TRBV3-2	CASSQEGRGGYGYTF	TGTGCCAGCAGCCAAGAGGGGAGGGGCGGCTATGGCTACACCTTC
.	TRBJ1-1	few	TRBV12-3/TRBV12-4	CASRQQGNTEAFF	TGTGCCAGCAGACAACAGGGGAACACTGAAGCTTTCTTT
.	TRBJ2-1	.	TRBV27	CASSFPRGDEQFF	TGTGCCAGCAGTTTTCCTAGGGGCGATGAGCAGTTCTTC
TRBD1	TRBJ2-5	.	TRBV24-1	CATSDFRDRGEKETQYF	TGTGCCACCAGTGATTTTCGGGACAGGGGCGAAAAAGAGACCCAGTACTTC
.	TRBJ2-3	.	TRBV27	CASSFGGPSDTQYF	TGTGCCAGCAGTTTCGGGGGGCCCAGCGATACGCAGTATTTT
TRBD2	TRBJ2-1	.	TRBV28	CASTSGRGNEQFF	TGTGCCAGCACTAGCGGGAGGGGGAATGAGCAGTTCTTC
.	TRBJ1-1	.	TRBV5-1	CASKDRTGSGEAFF	TGCGCCAGCAAAGATCGTACAGGGTCTGGTGAAGCTTTCTTT
.	TRBJ1-5	few	TRBV2	CASSRDKQPQHF	TGTGCCAGCAGTCGGGACAAACAGCCCCAGCATTTT
.	TRBJ2-3	.	TRBV7-2	CASSLALARGTDTQYF	TGTGCCAGCAGCTTAGCGCTAGCAAGAGGAACAGATACGCAGTATTTT
.	TRBJ2-7	.	TRBV6-4	CASSDSSLRLYF	TGTGCCAGCAGTGACTCGAGCCTGCGCCTCTACTTC
TRBD1	TRBJ1-4	.	TRBV28	CASGQGSEKLFF	TGTGCCAGCGGACAGGGCTCTGAAAAACTGTTTTTT
.	TRBJ1-5	.	TRBV18	CASSQFGGNQPQHF	TGTGCCAGCTCACAATTCGGGGGAAATCAGCCCCAGCATTTT
.	TRBJ2-5	.	TRBV21-1	CASSTTGIHQETQYF	TGTGCCAGCAGCACAACCGGGATACACCAAGAGACCCAGTACTTC
TRBD1	TRBJ1-2	.	TRBV3-1/TRBV3-2	CASGRTGTGGNYGYTF	TGTGCCAGCGGGAGGACCGGGACAGGGGGCAACTATGGCTACACCTTC
.	TRBJ1-4	.	TRBV5-1	CASSLDGGRYEKLFF	TGCGCCAGCAGCTTGGACGGGGGACGGTATGAAAAACTGTTTTTT
.	TRBJ2-2	.	TRBV2	CASSGLALNTGELFF	TGTGCCAGCAGTGGTCTAGCGCTAAACACCGGGGAGCTGTTTTTT
.	TRBJ1-3	.	TRBV14	CASSQERLHVSGNTIYF	TGTGCCAGCAGCCAAGAACGCTTACACGTCTCTGGAAACACCATATATTTT
TRBD2	TRBJ2-3	.	TRBV11-3	CASSRGMGRVAADTQYF	TGTGCCAGCAGCCGCGGGATGGGGAGGGTAGCCGCAGATACGCAGTATTTT
.	TRBJ1-3	.	TRBV5-1	CASSGDNSGNTIYF	TGCGCCAGCAGTGGGGACAACTCTGGAAACACCATATATTTT
TRBD2	TRBJ2-3	few	TRBV5-4	CASSLGREGDTQYF	TGTGCCAGCAGCTTGGGCAGGGAGGGGGATACGCAGTATTTT
.	TRBJ1-4	.	TRBV20-1	CSASQGTTNEKLFF	TGCAGTGCTAGTCAGGGGACAACTAATGAAAAACTGTTTTTT
.	TRBJ1-5	once	TRBV6-1	CASSETYPITRQPQHF	TGTGCCAGCAGTGAAACTTATCCGATCACTCGGCAGCCCCAGCATTTT
TRBD1	TRBJ1-2	.	TRBV14	CASSSRQGAPRGYTF	TGTGCCAGCAGCTCAAGACAGGGGGCCCCTCGTGGCTACACCTTC
.	TRBJ2-1	.	TRBV29-1	CSVGEGHNEQFF	TGCAGCGTGGGAGAAGGCCACAATGAGCAGTTCTTC
.	TRBJ1-5	.	TRBV28	CASSFRRTATLQPQHF	TGTGCCAGCAGTTTCCGTAGAACAGCCACACTTCAGCCCCAGCATTTT